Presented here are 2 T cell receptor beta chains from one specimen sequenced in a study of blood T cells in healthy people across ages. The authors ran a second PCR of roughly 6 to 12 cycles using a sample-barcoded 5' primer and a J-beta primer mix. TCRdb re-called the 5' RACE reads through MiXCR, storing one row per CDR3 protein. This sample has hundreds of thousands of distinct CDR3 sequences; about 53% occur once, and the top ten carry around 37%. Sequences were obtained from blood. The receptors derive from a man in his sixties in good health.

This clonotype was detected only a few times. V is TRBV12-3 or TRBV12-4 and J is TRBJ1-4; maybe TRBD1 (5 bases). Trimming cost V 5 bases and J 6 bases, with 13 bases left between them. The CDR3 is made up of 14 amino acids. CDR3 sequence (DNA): TGTGCCAGCAGTAATCAGGGAGGCGATGAAAAACTGTTTTTT. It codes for CASSNQGGDEKLFF.

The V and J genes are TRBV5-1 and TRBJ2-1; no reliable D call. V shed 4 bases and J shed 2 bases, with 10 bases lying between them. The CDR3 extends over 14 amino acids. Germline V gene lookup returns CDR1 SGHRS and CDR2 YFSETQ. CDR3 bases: TGCGCCAGCAGCCTCGATTACGCCTACAATGAGCAGTTCTTC. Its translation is CASSLDYAYNEQFF.